This T cell receptor beta chain derives from a study of blood T cell repertoires in COVID-19. Overall study: Samples representing acute and convalescent COVID-19 were sourced from the United States, Italy and Spain. T cells, B-cell-depleted T cells, or PBMCs provided the cDNA or gDNA that served as material.

This clone occurred once. Germline assignment: CDR1 SGDLS and CDR2 YYNGEE. The J segment lost 5 bases and the V segment lost 3 bases, leaving 5 bases of the junction unmatched. This CDR3 has 15 amino acids. Produced via immunoSEQ multiplex PCR; TCRdb's table is partial and in-frame only. Counted here are tens of thousands of clones, roughly 80% occurring once; the ten biggest clones make up around 4.4%. This TCR was sampled from a woman aged 55-70 years with acute or convalescent COVID-19. The genes are TRBV9 and TRBJ2-2; 9 bases are shared with TRBD1. The sequenced material came from peripheral blood. As DNA, the CDR3 is TGTGCCAGCAGCGCGGACAGGGGACCGACCGGGGAGCTGTTTTTT. Residues: CASSADRGPTGELFF.